The 14 T cell receptor beta chains given below trace back to one sample, sequenced in a study of read filtering for tumor transcriptome and immune sequencing. This library used approximately 390 ng RNA and molecular barcoded adaptors spanning alpha/delta and beta/gamma chains. TCRdb passed the reads through MiXCR, listing each CDR3 protein once. The table shows approximately 150,000 distinct CDR3 sequences, with 13% occurring only once. Sequencing was performed on a population of CD138-negative cells sorted from bone marrow. Receptor source: a donor at least 40 years old with multiple myeloma.

This clonotype appeared many times. V gene TRBV30 combines with J gene TRBJ2-2; no reliable D call. V lost 2 bases and J 8 bases, leaving 18 bases between the germline ends. Germline V gene data show CDR1 as GTSNPN and CDR2 as SVGIG (reference sequence). The CDR3 totals 15 residues. CDR3 amino acids: CAWSPNISLSGELFF. In DNA form, the CDR3 reads TGTGCCTGGAGTCCCAACATTTCCTTATCTGGGGAGCTGTTTTTT.

This clonotype was seen ten or more times. The chain couples TRBV18 to TRBJ2-1; TRBD2 aligns across 11 bases. J gave up 8 bases and V 0 bases, and 3 bases lay outside the gene matches. Germline CDR1 reads KGHSH; CDR2 reads LQKENI. The CDR3 runs to 15 residues. In DNA, the CDR3 is TGTGCCAGCTCACCACCTAGCGGGAGGGACCATGAGCAGTTCTTC. Translation: CASSPPSGRDHEQFF.

To note about this clonotype: A much more abundant neighbour one base away suggests this may be a read error. This chain joins TRBV30 and TRBJ2-1, with TRBD1 matching 9 bases. Unmatched junction bases numbered 14, after V lost 2 bases and J lost 12 bases. Germline CDR1 GTSNPN, CDR2 SVGIG (reference sequence). There are 15 residues in the CDR3. The CDR3, as DNA: TGTGCCTGGAGTTACATATGGACAGGGGAGAGGTCGCAGTTCTTC. Its translation: CAWSYIWTGERSQFF.

Ten or more counts support this clonotype. The chain carries TRBV7-2 and TRBJ1-3; no reliable D call. V was cut by 5 bases and J by 0 bases, with 14 bases left in between. Germline lookup yields CDR1 SGHTA and CDR2 FQGNSA. The CDR3 loop spans 16 amino acids. In nucleotides, the CDR3 is TGTGCCAGCAGCCCCGGGAGGCTACTCTCTGGAAACACCATATATTTT. Its protein is CASSPGRLLSGNTIYF.

This clonotype was counted between two and nine times. The genes are TRBV12-3 or TRBV12-4 and TRBJ2-2, with TRBD1 matching 7 bases. V dropped 2 bases and J dropped 5; count of bases not matched to a gene: 5. CDR3 length: 15 residues. CDR3 sequence (DNA): TGTGCCAGCAGTTTAAGGGGGCGCGGAACCGGGGAGCTGTTTTTT. Translated, it gives CASSLRGRGTGELFF.

Many counts were recorded for this clonotype. V is TRBV5-1 and J is TRBJ1-1, with no clear D. Germline V CDR1 and CDR2: SGHRS, YFSETQ. The CDR3 has 14 amino acids. Between the trimmed V and J ends, which lost 4 bases and 1 base, there was a span of 11 bases. The CDR3 region has the DNA TGCGCCAGCAGCAAAGTGCCGACGAACACTGAAGCTTTCTTT. Its protein product is CASSKVPTNTEAFF.

This clonotype has at least ten counts. The V gene is TRBV7-9, the J gene TRBJ2-1; D gene uncertain. Germline V gene lookup returns CDR1 SEHNR and CDR2 FQNEAQ (reference sequence). CDR3 length equals 15 residues. The germline V and J ends were trimmed by 5 bases and 4 bases, with 15 bases remaining between them. The CDR3 sequence is CASSLIRGGYNEQFF. The CDR3 DNA reads as TGTGCCAGCAGCCTGATTCGCGGCGGATACAATGAGCAGTTCTTC.

Concerning this clonotype: The missing conserved phenylalanine or tryptophan at the end of this CDR3 makes a read error likely. The DNA is omitted, as the CDR3 cannot be located on it reliably, and the CDR3 follows TCRdb's listing. CDR3 loop: CASSYGDAFTSSTSL. The chain carries TRBV11-1 and TRBJ2-7. CDR1 and CDR2 (germline): SGHAT, FQDESV (reference sequence). From its first to its last residue, the CDR3 has 15 amino acids.

The gene calls are TRBV6-1 and TRBJ1-2, with D possibly matching TRBD1 (6 bases). Trimming cost V 4 bases and J 2 bases, with 8 bases left between them. The CDR3 spans 13 residues. Germline V gene sequence: CDR1 MNHNS, CDR2 SASEGT. CDR3 sequence (DNA): TGTGCCAGCAGTGGGAGGGGGAACTATGGCTACACCTTC. Protein: CASSGRGNYGYTF.

In this sample, this clonotype turned up many times. The chain has TRBV27 and TRBJ2-1; D not resolved. Germline lookup yields CDR1 MNHEY and CDR2 SMNVEV (reference sequence). Trimming removed 2 bases at V and 3 bases at J, with 11 bases between. This CDR3 is built from 15 residues. DNA of the CDR3: TGTGCCAGCAGTTTAAAAGGGCCTGTCTACAATGAGCAGTTCTTC. Protein product: CASSLKGPVYNEQFF.

This clonotype appeared a few times. This chain links TRBV29-1 with TRBJ2-1; the D gene is possibly TRBD2 (5 bases). The V gene's germline CDR1 is SQVTM and CDR2 ANQGSEA. CDR3 length: 15 amino acids. Trimming removed 8 bases from V and 7 bases from J, with 24 bases in between. CDR3 sequence: CSPREARGRGNEQFF. CDR3 nucleotides: TGCAGCCCCCGCGAGGCTAGAGGGCGCGGGAATGAGCAGTTCTTC.

This clonotype came up a few times. This may be a read error: a much more frequent sequence differs by one nucleotide. This chain joins TRBV7-3 and TRBJ2-1; 8 bases match TRBD2. Germline V gene sequence: CDR1 SGHTA, CDR2 FQGTGA. V was pared by 7 bases and J by 4 bases, with 9 bases of the junction left unmatched. The CDR3 is 15 residues long. CDR3 in amino acids: CASNLIAGTYNEQFF. The CDR3 DNA is TGTGCCAGCAATTTAATAGCGGGGACTTACAATGAGCAGTTCTTC. Full variable domain (remainder filled in from reference TRBV7-3 and TRBJ2-1): GAGVSQTPSNKVTEKGKYVELRCDPISGHTALYWYRQSLGQGPEFLIYFQGTGAADDSGLPNDRFFAVRPEGSVSTLKIQRTERGDSAVYLCASNLIAGTYNEQFFGPGTRLTVL.

This clonotype was seen many times. This sequence joins TRBV6-5 and TRBJ2-1; D perhaps matches TRBD1 (5 bases). The V end was cut by 4 bases, the J end by 5 bases, with 9 bases between. This CDR3 is built from 13 residues. The germline CDR1 and CDR2 sequences are MNHEY and SVGAGI. In DNA form, the CDR3 reads TGTGCCAGCAGTTCAGGGCAGGACAATGAGCAGTTCTTC. Protein: CASSSGQDNEQFF.

The sample holds many counts of this clonotype. The V call is TRBV3-1, the J call TRBJ2-1; D gene ambiguous. The CDR3 runs to 17 residues. The V gene's germline CDR1 is LGHDT and CDR2 YNNKEL (reference sequence). The ends were cut back, 0 bases at V and 1 base at J, with 13 bases in the middle. The CDR3 nucleotides are TGTGCCAGCAGCCAAGATTCCGAGTTTCGGTCCTACAATGAGCAGTTCTTC. It codes for CASSQDSEFRSYNEQFF.